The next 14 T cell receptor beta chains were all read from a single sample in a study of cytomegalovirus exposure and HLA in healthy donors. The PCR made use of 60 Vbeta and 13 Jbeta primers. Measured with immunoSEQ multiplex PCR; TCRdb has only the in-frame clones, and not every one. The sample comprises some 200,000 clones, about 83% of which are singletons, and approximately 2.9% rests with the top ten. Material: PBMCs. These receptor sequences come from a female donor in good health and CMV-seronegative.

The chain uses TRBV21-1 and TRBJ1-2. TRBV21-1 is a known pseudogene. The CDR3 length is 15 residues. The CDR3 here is CASSKDVRFIYGYTF. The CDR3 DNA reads TGTGCCAGCAGCAAAGACGTTCGGTTTATCTATGGCTACACCTTC.

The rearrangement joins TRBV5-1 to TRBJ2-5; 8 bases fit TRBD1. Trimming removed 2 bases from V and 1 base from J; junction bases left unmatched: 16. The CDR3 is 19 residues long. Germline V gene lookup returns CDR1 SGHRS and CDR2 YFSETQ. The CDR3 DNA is TGCGCCAGCAGCTTCAGATTTGGACAGGGCGGTCTCCTCCAAGAGACCCAGTACTTC. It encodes CASSFRFGQGGLLQETQYF.

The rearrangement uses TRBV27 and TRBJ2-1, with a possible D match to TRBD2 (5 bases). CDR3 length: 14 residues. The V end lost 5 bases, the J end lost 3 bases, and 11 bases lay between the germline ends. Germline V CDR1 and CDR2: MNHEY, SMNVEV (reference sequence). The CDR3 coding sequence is TGTGCCAGCAGTCCCGGGGTCCGCTACAATGAGCAGTTCTTC. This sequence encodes CASSPGVRYNEQFF.

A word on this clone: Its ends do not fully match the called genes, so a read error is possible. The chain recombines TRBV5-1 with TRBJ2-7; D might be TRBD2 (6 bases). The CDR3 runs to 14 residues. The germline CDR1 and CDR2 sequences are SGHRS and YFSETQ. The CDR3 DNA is TGCGCCGGCAGCCCGGGGACTGACTCCTACGAGCAGTACTTC. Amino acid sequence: CAGSPGTDSYEQYF.

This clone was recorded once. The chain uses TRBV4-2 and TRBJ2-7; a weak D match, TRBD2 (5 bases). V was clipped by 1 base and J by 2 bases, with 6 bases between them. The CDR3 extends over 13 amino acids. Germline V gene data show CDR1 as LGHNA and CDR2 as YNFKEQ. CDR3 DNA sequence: TGTGCCAGCAGCCAAGCGGGAACCTACGAGCAGTACTTC. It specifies CASSQAGTYEQYF.

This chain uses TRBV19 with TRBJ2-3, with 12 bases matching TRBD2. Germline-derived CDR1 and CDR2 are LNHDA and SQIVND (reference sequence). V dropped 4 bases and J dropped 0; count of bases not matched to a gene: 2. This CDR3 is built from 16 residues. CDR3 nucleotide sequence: TGTGCCAGTAGTAGACTAGCGGGAGCTAGCACAGATACGCAGTATTTT. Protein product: CASSRLAGASTDTQYF.

This CDR3 reads CASSQDTSGGAYEQYF. The CDR3 DNA is TGCGCCAGCAGCCAAGATACCAGCGGGGGAGCCTACGAGCAGTACTTC. The rearrangement uses TRBV4-1 and TRBJ2-7, with TRBD2 identical over 8 bases. Per the germline V gene, CDR1 is MGHRA and CDR2 is YSYEKL. The CDR3 totals 16 residues. The J segment lost 2 bases and the V segment lost 0 bases, leaving 6 bases of the junction unmatched.

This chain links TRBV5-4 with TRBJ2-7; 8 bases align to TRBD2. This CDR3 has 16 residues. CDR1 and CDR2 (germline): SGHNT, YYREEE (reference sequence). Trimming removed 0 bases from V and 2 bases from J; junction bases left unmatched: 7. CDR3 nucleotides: TGTGCCAGCAGCTTGGCCGGGGGGGGCGCCGCCTACGAGCAGTACTTC. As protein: CASSLAGGGAAYEQYF.

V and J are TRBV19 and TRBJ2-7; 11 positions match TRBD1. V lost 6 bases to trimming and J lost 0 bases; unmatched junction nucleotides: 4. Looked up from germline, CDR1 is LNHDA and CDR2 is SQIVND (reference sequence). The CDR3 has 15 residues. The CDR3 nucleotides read TGTGCCAGTAGCCCCGGGACAGGGGGCTCCTACGAGCAGTACTTC. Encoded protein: CASSPGTGGSYEQYF.

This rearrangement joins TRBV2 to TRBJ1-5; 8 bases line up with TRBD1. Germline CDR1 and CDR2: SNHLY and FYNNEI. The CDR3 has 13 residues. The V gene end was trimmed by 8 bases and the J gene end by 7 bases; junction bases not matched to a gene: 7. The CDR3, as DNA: TGTGCCAGCGACACAGGGGGAGGCCAGCCCCAGCATTTT. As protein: CASDTGGGQPQHF.

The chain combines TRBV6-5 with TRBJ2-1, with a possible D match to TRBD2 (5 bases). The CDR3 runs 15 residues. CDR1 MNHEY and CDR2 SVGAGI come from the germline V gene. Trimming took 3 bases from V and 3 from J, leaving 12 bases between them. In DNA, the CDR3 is TGTGCCAGCAGTTATGTGAGGGAACGCTACAATGAGCAGTTCTTC. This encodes CASSYVRERYNEQFF.

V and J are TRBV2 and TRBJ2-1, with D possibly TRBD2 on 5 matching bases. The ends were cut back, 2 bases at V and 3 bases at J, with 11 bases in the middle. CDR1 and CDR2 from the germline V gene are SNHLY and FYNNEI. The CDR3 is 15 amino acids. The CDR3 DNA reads TGTGCCAGCAGTGAAAGTGGGAGCTTCTACAATGAGCAGTTCTTC. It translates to CASSESGSFYNEQFF.

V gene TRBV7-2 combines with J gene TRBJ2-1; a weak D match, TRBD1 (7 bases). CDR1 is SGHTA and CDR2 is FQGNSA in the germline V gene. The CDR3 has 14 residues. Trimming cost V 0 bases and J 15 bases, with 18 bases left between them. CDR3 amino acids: CASSLAEDRRGGFF. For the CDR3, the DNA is TGTGCCAGCAGCTTAGCGGAGGACAGGCGGGGAGGGTTCTTC.

The CDR3: CATSGTPNTEAFF. As DNA, the CDR3 is TGTGCTACATCGGGAACCCCGAACACTGAAGCTTTCTTT. The genes are TRBV28 and TRBJ1-1; D unclear. Germline values: CDR1 MDHEN, CDR2 SYDVKM. This CDR3 has 13 amino acids.